The 16 T cell receptor beta chains below all came from one sample that was sequenced in a study of T cell responses to AZD1222 COVID-19 vaccine. Sequencing was performed with immunoSEQ multiplex PCR; in TCRdb, only in-frame clones are kept and a portion is missing. There are 85,000 to 95,000 clones in the sample; approximately 89% occur only once, and approximately 5% lies in the top ten. The sequencing used peripheral blood, collected 28 days after the second AZD1222 dose. The origin of the receptors is an adult who received the AZD1222 COVID-19 vaccine.

V usage is TRBV18 and J usage is TRBJ1-4; D gene ambiguous. CDR1 is KGHSH and CDR2 is LQKENI in the germline V gene. The CDR3 totals 14 residues. Trimming shortened V by 4 bases and J by 8 bases, and 14 bases separated the two germline ends. The CDR3 loop is CASSRVGIEEKLFF. CDR3 coding DNA: TGTGCCAGCTCACGAGTGGGTATTGAGGAAAAACTGTTTTTT.

The rearrangement uses TRBV5-1 and TRBJ1-2; no firm D call. Trimming took 0 bases from V and 4 from J, leaving 7 bases between them. Per germline, CDR1 SGHRS and CDR2 YFSETQ. The CDR3 is 13 residues long. CDR3 sequence: CASSLARPYGYTF. The CDR3 DNA is TGCGCCAGCAGCTTGGCCAGACCCTATGGCTACACCTTC.

The chain employs TRBV10-3 and TRBJ2-2; D is unresolved. Trimming removed 7 bases from V and 3 bases from J, with 6 bases in between. This CDR3 has 12 residues. Germline loops: CDR1 ENHRY, CDR2 SYGVKD. The DNA of the CDR3 is TGTGCCATCAAAGTTGACACCGGGGAGCTGTTTTTT. This codes for CAIKVDTGELFF.

The chain recombines TRBV7-2 with TRBJ2-1; TRBD2 aligns across 12 bases. CDR1 and CDR2 (germline): SGHTA, FQGNSA. CDR3 length equals 15 residues. The trim removed 5 bases at V and 8 bases at J, leaving 7 bases unmatched. The CDR3 here is CASSVGLAGWYEQFF. The CDR3 bases are TGTGCCAGCAGCGTCGGACTAGCGGGGTGGTATGAGCAGTTCTTC.

The chain employs TRBV7-9 and TRBJ1-1, with 9 bases identical to TRBD1. CDR1 and CDR2 (germline): SEHNR, FQNEAQ (reference sequence). The length of the CDR3 is 16 residues. V lost 5 bases, J lost 2 bases, and 9 bases stayed unmatched. CDR3 sequence reads: CASSPPGQGVNTEAFF. The CDR3 DNA reads as TGTGCCAGCAGCCCACCGGGACAGGGTGTTAACACTGAAGCTTTCTTT.

This clone was seen once. CDR3: CASSETNTGELFF. The CDR3 nucleotides read TGTGCCAGCAGCGAGACCAACACCGGGGAGCTGTTTTTT. The rearrangement joins TRBV9 to TRBJ2-2; D not resolved. From germline, CDR1 is SGDLS and CDR2 YYNGEE. The CDR3 loop spans 13 amino acids. Trimming stripped 3 bases from V and 2 bases from J, with 5 bases between.

The chain uses TRBV30 and TRBJ1-5, with D possibly matching TRBD1 (6 bases). CDR1 is GTSNPN and CDR2 is SVGIG in the germline V gene (reference sequence). This CDR3 comprises 14 residues. V shed 4 bases and J shed 3 bases, with 13 bases lying between them. CDR3 coding DNA: TGTGCCTGGAACGCCGGGACACTCAATCAGCCCCAGCATTTT. This codes for CAWNAGTLNQPQHF.

This clone was observed once. The chain couples TRBV2 to TRBJ2-3; D gene unclear. The length of the CDR3 is 13 residues. Between the trimmed V and J ends, which lost 6 bases and 2 bases, there was a span of 9 bases. Germline V gene sequence: CDR1 SNHLY, CDR2 FYNNEI. The CDR3 DNA follows: TGTGCCAGCAGGGCGGAAGACACAGATACGCAGTATTTT. Encoded protein: CASRAEDTDTQYF.

The chain uses TRBV27 and TRBJ1-5; perhaps TRBD1 as D (5 bases). The germline V and J ends were trimmed by 9 bases and 1 base, with 10 bases remaining between them. CDR3 length equals 13 residues. CDR1 is MNHEY and CDR2 is SMNVEV in the germline V gene (reference sequence). The CDR3 DNA sequence: TGTGCCAGTAGTGCAGGGAGCAATCAGCCCCAGCATTTT. This encodes CASSAGSNQPQHF.

In nucleotides, the CDR3 is TGTGCCACCCGACGCGGGGATCAGCCCCAGCATTTT. Translating gives CATRRGDQPQHF. The V and J genes are TRBV10-3 and TRBJ1-5; D ambiguous. V shed 10 bases and J shed 5 bases, with 12 bases lying between them. CDR3 size: 12 residues. Germline V gene lookup returns CDR1 ENHRY and CDR2 SYGVKD.

V gene TRBV4-1 combines with J gene TRBJ1-2, with D maybe TRBD1 (5 bases). V shed 0 bases and J shed 3 bases, with 17 bases lying between them. Germline CDR1 and CDR2: MGHRA and YSYEKL. The CDR3 runs 17 residues. Written as DNA, the CDR3 is TGCGCCAGCAGCCAAGATCCCGCTCAGGGCGATTACTATGGCTACACCTTC. Its protein product is CASSQDPAQGDYYGYTF.

This rearrangement joins TRBV21-1 to TRBJ1-1; the table's TRBD1 call for D was not verified on the DNA. TRBV21-1 is annotated as a pseudogene. This CDR3 has 16 residues. The CDR3 reads CASSSTAKGRSTEAFF. The CDR3 region has the DNA TGTGCCAGCAGCTCCACTGCAAAGGGGCGAAGCACTGAAGCTTTCTTT.

The gene calls are TRBV29-1 and TRBJ2-2; TRBD1 or TRBD2 may be the D gene (6 bases each). CDR3 length: 15 residues. Germline V gives CDR1 SQVTM, CDR2 ANQGSEA. The V and J ends lost 6 bases and 0 bases respectively, with 14 bases between them. CDR3 DNA: TGCAGCGTGAGGGTCGGGGGCGCGAACACCGGGGAGCTGTTTTTT. This codes for CSVRVGGANTGELFF.

The CDR3 spells CASSMGGFSGNTIYF. The CDR3 nucleotides read TGTGCCAGCAGCATGGGAGGGTTCTCTGGAAACACCATATATTTT. The gene calls are TRBV7-6 and TRBJ1-3; D gene uncertain. V gave up 5 bases and J gave up 0 bases, with 11 bases separating them. The CDR3 contains 15 residues. The V gene's germline CDR1 is SGHVS and CDR2 FNYEAQ.

The genes are TRBV4-1 and TRBJ1-2, with 7 nucleotides matching TRBD1. The V and J ends lost 4 bases and 7 bases, in that order; junction bases with no gene match: 6. Germline-derived CDR1 and CDR2 are MGHRA and YSYEKL. The CDR3 contains 13 residues. Here the CDR3 reads CASSLSAGGGYTF. The CDR3 DNA reads TGCGCCAGCAGCCTTTCGGCAGGGGGTGGCTACACCTTC.

This clone was detected a few times. The chain uses TRBV29-1 and TRBJ1-1, with 7 bases that match TRBD1. This CDR3 is built from 12 residues. With 3 bases clipped from V and 10 bases from J, the junction kept 8 bases outside the gene matches. CDR1 SQVTM and CDR2 ANQGSEA come from the germline V gene. CDR3 DNA sequence: TGCAGCGTTGACGACAGGGTAACGCTAGCTTTCTTT. This gives the protein CSVDDRVTLAFF.